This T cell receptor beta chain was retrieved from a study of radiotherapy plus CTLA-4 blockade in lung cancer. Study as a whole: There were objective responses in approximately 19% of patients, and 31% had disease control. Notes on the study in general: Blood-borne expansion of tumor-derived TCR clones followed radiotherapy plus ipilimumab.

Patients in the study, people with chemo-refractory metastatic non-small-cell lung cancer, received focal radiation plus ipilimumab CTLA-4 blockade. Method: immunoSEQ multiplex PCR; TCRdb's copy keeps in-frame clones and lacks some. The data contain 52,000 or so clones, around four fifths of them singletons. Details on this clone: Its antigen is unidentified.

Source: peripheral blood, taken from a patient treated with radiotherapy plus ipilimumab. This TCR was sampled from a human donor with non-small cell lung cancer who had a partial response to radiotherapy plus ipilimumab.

This CDR3 is CASSRGQAYEQYF. The CDR3 DNA follows: TGTGCCAGCAGCCGTGGACAGGCCTACGAGCAGTACTTC. The V call is TRBV4-2, the J call TRBJ2-7; 7 bases fit TRBD1. This CDR3 is built from 13 residues. V was pared by 4 bases and J by 2 bases, with 2 bases of the junction left unmatched. Germline assignment: CDR1 LGHNA and CDR2 YNFKEQ.